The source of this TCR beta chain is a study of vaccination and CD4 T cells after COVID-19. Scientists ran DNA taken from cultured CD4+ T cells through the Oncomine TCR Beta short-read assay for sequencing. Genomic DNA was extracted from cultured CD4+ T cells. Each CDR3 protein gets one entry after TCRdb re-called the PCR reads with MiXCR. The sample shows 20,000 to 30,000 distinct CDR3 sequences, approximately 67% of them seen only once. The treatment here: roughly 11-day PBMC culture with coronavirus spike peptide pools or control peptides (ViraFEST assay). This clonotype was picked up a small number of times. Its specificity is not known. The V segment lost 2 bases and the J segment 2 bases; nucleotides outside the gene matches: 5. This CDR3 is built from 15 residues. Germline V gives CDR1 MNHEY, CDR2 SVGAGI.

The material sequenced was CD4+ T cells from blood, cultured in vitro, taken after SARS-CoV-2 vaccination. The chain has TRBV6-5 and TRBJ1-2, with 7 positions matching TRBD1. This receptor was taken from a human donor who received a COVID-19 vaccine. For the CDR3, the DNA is TGTGCCAGCAGTTACGCCTTGACAGGGAACTATGGCTACACCTTC. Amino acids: CASSYALTGNYGYTF.